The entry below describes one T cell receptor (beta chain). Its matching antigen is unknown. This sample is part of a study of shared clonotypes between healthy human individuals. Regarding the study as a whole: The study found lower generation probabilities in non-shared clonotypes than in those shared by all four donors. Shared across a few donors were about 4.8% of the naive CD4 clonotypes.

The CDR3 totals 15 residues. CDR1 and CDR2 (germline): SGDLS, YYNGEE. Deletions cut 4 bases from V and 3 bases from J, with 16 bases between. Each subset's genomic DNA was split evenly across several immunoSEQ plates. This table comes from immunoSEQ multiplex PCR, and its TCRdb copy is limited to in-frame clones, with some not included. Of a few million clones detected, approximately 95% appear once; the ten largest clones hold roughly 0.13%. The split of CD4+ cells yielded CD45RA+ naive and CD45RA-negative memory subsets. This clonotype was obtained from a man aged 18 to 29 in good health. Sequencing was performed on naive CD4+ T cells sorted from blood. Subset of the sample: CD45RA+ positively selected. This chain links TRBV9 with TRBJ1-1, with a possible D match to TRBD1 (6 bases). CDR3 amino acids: CASSFRGGAYTEAFF. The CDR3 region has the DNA TGTGCCAGCAGCTTTCGTGGGGGGGCGTACACTGAAGCTTTCTTT.